The rows below give T cell receptor beta chains drawn from one sample of a study of blood T cell repertoires in COVID-19. Here immunoSEQ multiplex PCR was the method, and the copy in TCRdb shows in-frame clones only, minus some. Altogether fewer than 80,000 clones are present, almost 90% being singletons, with the ten largest covering about a fifth. The sample consisted of peripheral blood. These receptors all stem from a woman in her fifties or sixties with active or convalescent COVID-19. Both conserved end residues are part of each CDR3. A D gene is named only where the DNA matches it firmly. Expanded clones are given a class, and other clones once, few, many or no size at all.

abundance	j_gene	len	v_gene	d_gene	CDR3aa	CDR3nt
NA	TRBJ2-1	15	TRBV4-2	TRBD2	CASSQVGLAGVEQFF	TGTGCCAGCAGCCAAGTTGGACTAGCGGGGGTTGAGCAGTTCTTC
NA	TRBJ2-7	18	TRBV15	TRBD2	CATSRGPYGTSGTYEQYF	TGTGCCACCAGCAGAGGCCCCTACGGGACTAGCGGAACCTACGAGCAGTACTTC
NA	TRBJ2-2	14	TRBV3-1/TRBV3-2	NA	CASSHGQNTGELFF	TGTGCCAGCAGCCACGGACAGAACACCGGGGAGCTGTTTTTT
NA	TRBJ2-1	19	TRBV7-9	TRBD2	CASSPFRTSGHSSYNEQFF	TGTGCCAGCAGCCCATTCAGGACTAGCGGACATAGCTCCTACAATGAGCAGTTCTTC
NA	TRBJ2-7	16	TRBV7-8	NA	CASRTINPGDLYEQYF	TGTGCCAGCAGGACCATTAACCCGGGAGACCTCTACGAGCAGTACTTC
NA	TRBJ1-1	14	TRBV5-5	NA	CASSLVDTNTEAFF	TGTGCCAGCAGCTTGGTAGACACGAACACTGAAGCTTTCTTT
NA	TRBJ2-1	17	TRBV19	TRBD2	CASSMSWSSGRNDEQFF	TGTGCCAGTAGTATGAGTTGGTCCAGCGGGAGGAACGATGAGCAGTTCTTC
NA	TRBJ1-4	14	TRBV12-5	NA	CASGAGVGDEKLFF	TGTGCTAGTGGGGCAGGGGTTGGGGATGAAAAACTGTTTTTT
NA	TRBJ2-7	16	TRBV10-2	TRBD1	CASSDSAGTGVYEQYF	TGCGCCAGCAGTGATTCAGCCGGGACAGGGGTCTACGAGCAGTACTTC
NA	TRBJ2-1	16	TRBV12-5	NA	CASGPVLAKRYNEQFF	TGTGCTAGTGGACCGGTTCTAGCGAAACGGTACAATGAGCAGTTCTTC
NA	TRBJ2-4	15	TRBV3-1/TRBV3-2	NA	CASSQPTLAKNIQYF	TGTGCCAGCAGCCAACCGACATTAGCCAAAAACATTCAGTACTTC
few	TRBJ1-5	14	TRBV5-4	NA	CASSLAGSNQPQHF	TGTGCCAGCAGCTTGGCAGGTAGCAATCAGCCCCAGCATTTT
NA	TRBJ1-6	14	TRBV5-4	TRBD1	CASSPGTGYPPLHF	TGTGCCAGCAGCCCCGGGACAGGGTATCCACCCCTCCACTTT
NA	TRBJ1-6	13	TRBV2	NA	CASNRETMSPLHF	TGTGCCAGCAATCGGGAAACGATGAGTCCCCTCCACTTT
NA	TRBJ2-7	12	TRBV6-5	NA	CASRDLVYEQYF	TGTGCCAGTCGGGACTTAGTCTACGAGCAGTACTTC
NA	TRBJ2-7	15	TRBV11-2	TRBD2	CASSSTSGPFYEQYF	TGTGCCAGCAGCTCGACTAGCGGACCCTTCTACGAGCAGTACTTC
NA	TRBJ2-3	15	TRBV18	TRBD2	CASSLQREGPDTQYF	TGTGCCAGCTCACTGCAGCGGGAGGGGCCAGATACGCAGTATTTT
NA	TRBJ2-7	15	TRBV5-6	TRBD2	CASSLGLAELYEQYF	TGTGCCAGCAGCCTCGGACTAGCGGAACTATACGAGCAGTACTTC
few	TRBJ1-2	16	TRBV5-4	TRBD1	CASTNTGTGINYGYTF	TGTGCCAGCACCAACACTGGGACAGGGATTAACTATGGCTACACCTTC
NA	TRBJ2-5	15	TRBV5-1	TRBD1	CASSSTGGSEETQYF	TGCGCCAGCAGCTCGACAGGGGGGTCTGAAGAGACCCAGTACTTC
NA	TRBJ2-7	14	TRBV7-8	NA	CASSAGATTYEQYF	TGTGCCAGCAGCGCGGGGGCGACAACCTACGAGCAGTACTTC
NA	TRBJ1-4	14	TRBV10-3	NA	CAISESKGKGKLFF	TGTGCCATCAGTGAGTCGAAGGGGAAGGGAAAACTGTTTTTT
NA	TRBJ2-1	13	TRBV24-1	NA	CATSDLGGNEQFF	TGTGCCACCAGTGATTTAGGGGGCAATGAGCAGTTCTTC
NA	TRBJ2-2	16	TRBV4-2	TRBD2	CASSQDGGRNIGELFF	TGTGCCAGCAGCCAAGATGGCGGGAGGAACATCGGGGAGCTGTTTTTT
NA	TRBJ2-2	15	TRBV7-8	TRBD2	CASSFGAGGAGELFF	TGTGCCAGCAGCTTCGGAGCGGGAGGGGCAGGGGAGCTGTTTTTT
NA	TRBJ1-1	15	TRBV6-5	TRBD1	CASSSGTGGNTEAFF	TGTGCCAGCAGCTCCGGGACAGGGGGTAACACTGAAGCTTTCTTT
few	TRBJ2-2	15	TRBV5-1	TRBD2	CASSKTSTNTGELFF	TGCGCCAGCAGCAAGACTAGCACGAACACCGGGGAGCTGTTTTTT
NA	TRBJ1-5	17	TRBV19	TRBD1	CASTRRDRGRSNQPQHF	TGTGCCAGTACCCGCCGGGACAGAGGACGTAGCAATCAGCCCCAGCATTTT
NA	TRBJ2-3	16	TRBV7-6	NA	CATQKIAGFNTDTQYF	TGTGCCACCCAAAAGATTGCAGGGTTTAACACAGATACGCAGTATTTT
NA	TRBJ2-7	15	TRBV11-1	TRBD2	CASSFEREVSYEQYF	TGTGCCAGCAGCTTTGAGCGGGAGGTCTCCTACGAGCAGTACTTC
NA	TRBJ1-3	14	TRBV7-8	TRBD1	CASSLRTGRNTIYF	TGTGCCAGCAGCCTAAGGACAGGGCGAAACACCATATATTTT
NA	TRBJ2-7	13	TRBV5-1	TRBD1	CASSLANRGEQYF	TGCGCCAGCAGCTTGGCCAACAGGGGTGAGCAGTACTTC
NA	TRBJ2-6	17	TRBV19	TRBD1	CASSTGQGAYGANVLTF	TGTGCCAGTAGTACAGGACAGGGGGCGTACGGGGCCAACGTCCTGACTTTC
NA	TRBJ1-3	14	TRBV5-8	NA	CASSQTTGRITIYF	TGTGCCAGCAGCCAGACGACAGGTAGAATCACCATATATTTT
NA	TRBJ1-1	14	TRBV28	NA	CASSLTGSRTEAFF	TGTGCCAGCAGTTTAACAGGGTCGCGCACTGAAGCTTTCTTT
NA	TRBJ2-7	14	TRBV6-1	TRBD1	CASSESGQVYEQYF	TGTGCCAGCAGTGAATCGGGACAGGTCTACGAGCAGTACTTC
NA	TRBJ2-1	15	TRBV11-1	NA	CASGVRQSSYNEQFF	TGTGCCAGCGGCGTCAGGCAAAGCTCCTACAATGAGCAGTTCTTC
NA	TRBJ2-1	17	TRBV7-8	TRBD2	CASSYIGGRSSYNEQFF	TGTGCCAGCAGCTATATCGGCGGGAGGAGCTCCTACAATGAGCAGTTCTTC
once	TRBJ2-5	14	TRBV4-2	TRBD1	CASSRGQEVGTQYF	TGTGCCAGCAGCCGAGGACAGGAGGTAGGGACCCAGTACTTC
NA	TRBJ1-1	11	TRBV29-1	NA	CSVVVNTEAFF	TGCAGCGTTGTAGTGAACACTGAAGCTTTCTTT
NA	TRBJ2-7	17	TRBV24-1	NA	CATSDPKKGLGGNEQYF	TGTGCCACCAGTGATCCTAAAAAGGGCCTGGGAGGAAACGAGCAGTACTTC
NA	TRBJ2-2	15	TRBV7-8	NA	CASSSTGLNTGELFF	TGTGCCAGCAGCTCAACAGGGCTAAACACCGGGGAGCTGTTTTTT
NA	TRBJ2-2	16	TRBV5-1	TRBD1	CASSHSGQTNTGELFF	TGCGCCAGCTCCCATTCGGGACAGACTAACACCGGGGAGCTGTTTTTT
NA	TRBJ2-7	13	TRBV5-1	NA	CASSLLGGTEQYF	TGCGCCAGCAGCTTGTTAGGAGGTACCGAGCAGTACTTC
once	TRBJ2-1	15	TRBV9	NA	CASSYLSGSYNEQFF	TGTGCCAGCAGCTACTTGAGCGGGTCCTACAATGAGCAGTTCTTC
NA	TRBJ2-6	17	TRBV27	NA	CASSKTGLTSGANVLTF	TGTGCCAGCAGCAAGACAGGTTTAACCTCTGGGGCCAACGTCCTGACTTTC
once	TRBJ2-1	18	TRBV9	TRBD2	CASSESFSGRARANEQFF	TGTGCCAGCAGCGAGAGTTTTAGCGGGAGGGCCAGGGCCAATGAGCAGTTCTTC
NA	TRBJ1-3	15	TRBV7-2	NA	CASSLGARSGNTIYF	TGTGCCAGCAGCTTAGGGGCAAGATCTGGAAACACCATATATTTT
NA	TRBJ2-1	15	TRBV23-1	TRBD1	CASSPRDRNYNEQFF	TGCGCCAGCAGTCCTCGGGACAGAAATTACAATGAGCAGTTCTTC
NA	TRBJ1-5	16	TRBV10-2	TRBD1	CASSEGPGTGYQPQHF	TGCGCCAGCAGTGAGGGCCCCGGGACAGGATATCAGCCCCAGCATTTT
NA	TRBJ1-2	16	TRBV19	NA	CASSITRQAPIYGYTF	TGTGCCAGTAGTATAACCCGGCAGGCTCCCATATATGGCTACACCTTC
few	TRBJ1-1	14	TRBV15	NA	CATSGDQVSTEAFF	TGTGCCACCAGCGGAGATCAGGTCAGCACTGAAGCTTTCTTT
NA	TRBJ2-5	14	TRBV19	NA	CASSNRGTWETQYF	TGTGCCAGTAGTAACCGCGGGACGTGGGAGACCCAGTACTTC
NA	TRBJ1-1	16	TRBV5-4	NA	CASSLGWLGMNTEAFF	TGTGCCAGCAGCTTGGGGTGGCTGGGCATGAACACTGAAGCTTTCTTT
NA	TRBJ2-1	15	TRBV7-9	NA	CASRPNTHTGDEQFF	TGTGCCAGCCGCCCAAACACACACACGGGTGATGAGCAGTTCTTC
NA	TRBJ2-1	17	TRBV5-5	TRBD1	CASRMGSGTGGHNEQFF	TGTGCCAGCAGGATGGGTTCCGGGACAGGGGGCCATAATGAGCAGTTCTTC
NA	TRBJ1-1	13	TRBV19	TRBD1	CATETGGLTEAFF	TGTGCCACAGAGACAGGGGGATTAACTGAAGCTTTCTTT
few	TRBJ2-6	15	TRBV7-6	TRBD1	CASSTGAAGANVLTF	TGTGCCAGCAGCACAGGGGCCGCTGGGGCCAACGTCCTGACTTTC
NA	TRBJ2-7	14	TRBV2	TRBD1	CASGRDRVFNEQYF	TGTGCCAGCGGTCGGGACAGGGTTTTTAACGAGCAGTACTTC
NA	TRBJ2-1	12	TRBV7-2	TRBD2	CASSRTSVEQFF	TGTGCCAGCAGCAGGACTAGCGTAGAGCAGTTCTTC